Sequencing of this T cell receptor (beta chain) was carried out in a study of T-cell memory formation after mild COVID-19. The study, taken as a whole, reports: The study found contracting CD4+ clones mainly in CM and EM and contracting CD8+ clones in EMRA. The study detected some responding clones in pre-infection memory, suggesting cross-reactive memory joined.

Regarding this clonotype: Its antigen is undetermined.

Via MiXCR, TCRdb re-called the 5' RACE reads, giving one row per CDR3 protein. The sample contains 250,000 to 300,000 distinct CDR3 sequences, 15% to 20% of which appear only once. With 6 bases removed from V and 6 bases from J, the gap between germline ends came to 18 bases. CDR1 is MNHEY, CDR2 SVGAGI, per germline. This CDR3 comprises 14 residues. The rearrangement joins TRBV6-5 to TRBJ2-7; TRBD1 is a possible D gene (6 bases). The sample was PBMCs or a T cell subset sorted from them (not recorded which). This clonotype originated in a man aged 18-30 years who had mild COVID-19 (a few samples of this study predate the infection). Cell type and time point are not known. As DNA, the CDR3 is TGTGCCAGCAGGCCGACAGGCGGCCAGCTCGAGCAGTACGTC. Its translation: CASRPTGGQLEQYV.